This is a list of T cell receptor beta chains from one sample in a study of CD8+CD57+ T cells in acquired aplastic anemia. TCRdb called the reads again in MiXCR, with one record for every CDR3 protein. The sample carries 120,000 or so distinct CDR3 sequences, approximately 41% recorded once. Sequencing was carried out using sorted CD4+, CD8+, or CD8+CD57+ T cells (not recorded which) from PBMCs. These receptors were collected from a human donor with aplastic anemia. Each CDR3 is given with its conserved first and last residue. D genes are given only for firm matches. Clone size, where shown, is once, few, many, or a class for clones that have expanded.

clone_size | j_call | d_call | v_call | cdr3_aa | cdr3_nt
many | TRBJ2-1 | . | TRBV20-1 | CSAPTSLSYNEQFF | TGCAGTGCTCCGACTAGTCTCTCCTACAATGAGCAGTTCTTC
many | TRBJ2-7 | TRBD1 | TRBV7-8 | CASSQAGTGIYEQYF | TGTGCCAGCAGCCAGGCCGGGACAGGGATATACGAGCAGTACTTC
. | TRBJ1-4 | . | TRBV3-1 | CASSQDSGAANEKLFF | TGTGCCAGCAGCCAAGACTCGGGGGCAGCTAATGAAAAACTGTTTTTT
. | TRBJ1-2 | TRBD1 | TRBV4-1 | CASSTYNRDRSVIRYGHTF | TGCGCCAGCAGCACTTATAACCGGGACAGGAGTGTCATAAGATATGGCCACACCTTC
many | TRBJ1-1 | TRBD1 | TRBV15 | CATSRERWTSRTGEAFF | TGTGCCACCAGCAGAGAGAGATGGACTAGTAGGACAGGGGAAGCTTTCTTT
few | TRBJ1-3 | . | TRBV3-1 | CASSQGPISGNTIYF | TGTGCCAGCAGCCAAGGACCGATCTCTGGAAACACCATATATTTT
. | TRBJ2-1 | . | TRBV12-3/TRBV12-4 | CASTPSGGSYNEQFF | TGTGCCAGCACCCCCTCTGGCGGCTCCTACAATGAGCAGTTCTTC
many | TRBJ2-1 | . | TRBV5-4 | CASSFRRAEQFF | TGTGCCAGCAGCTTTCGGAGGGCTGAGCAGTTCTTC
few | TRBJ1-1 | . | TRBV27 | CASSPAVFMNTEAFF | TGTGCCAGCAGTCCGGCCGTTTTTATGAACACTGAAGCTTTCTTT
many | TRBJ1-1 | . | TRBV19 | CASSGRGANTEAFF | TGTGCCAGTAGTGGAAGGGGGGCCAACACTGAAGCTTTCTTT
many | TRBJ2-1 | . | TRBV20-1 | CSARAPQPTQNNEQFF | TGCAGTGCTCGGGCACCCCAACCGACCCAAAACAATGAGCAGTTCTTC
many | TRBJ1-3 | . | TRBV4-1 | CASSHYGRDENTIYF | TGCGCCAGCAGCCACTACGGAAGGGATGAAAACACCATATATTTT
. | TRBJ2-1 | TRBD2 | TRBV5-4 | CASSFPTSGGANEQFF | TGTGCCAGCAGCTTCCCGACTAGCGGGGGGGCAAATGAGCAGTTCTTC
many | TRBJ1-1 | . | TRBV6-5 | CASSLWPRDTEAFF | TGTGCCAGCAGTTTATGGCCCCGGGACACTGAAGCTTTCTTT
many | TRBJ2-5 | TRBD2 | TRBV7-2 | CASSLGAGIETQYF | TGTGCCAGCAGCTTAGGAGCGGGGATTGAGACCCAGTACTTC
. | TRBJ1-2 | TRBD1 | TRBV4-1 | CASSRGQGESGYTF | TGCGCCAGCAGCCGCGGACAGGGGGAGTCTGGCTACACCTTC
many | TRBJ1-1 | . | TRBV14 | CASSLGHFYTEAFF | TGTGCCAGCAGTCTTGGACATTTTTACACTGAAGCTTTCTTT
few | TRBJ2-1 | TRBD2 | TRBV5-4 | CASSFPGLAGSNNEQFF | TGTGCCAGCAGCTTCCCGGGACTAGCGGGGAGTAACAATGAGCAGTTCTTC
many | TRBJ2-3 | TRBD2 | TRBV7-8 | CASSLTSGGAGPDTQYF | TGTGCCAGCAGCTTGACTAGCGGGGGGGCGGGGCCAGATACGCAGTATTTT
many | TRBJ1-6 | . | TRBV3-1 | CASSNGVSGSPLHF | TGTGCCAGCAGCAACGGGGTATCAGGTTCACCCCTCCACTTT
. | TRBJ1-5 | . | TRBV24-1 | CATQDPGQNQPQHF | TGTGCCACCCAAGATCCGGGACAAAATCAGCCCCAGCATTTT
many | TRBJ2-7 | . | TRBV6-5 | CASSYSHPYYEQYF | TGTGCCAGCAGTTACTCCCATCCATATTACGAGCAGTACTTC
many | TRBJ1-2 | TRBD1 | TRBV2 | CASSEKRGQGDGYTF | TGTGCCAGCAGTGAAAAAAGGGGACAGGGCGATGGCTACACCTTC
many | TRBJ2-7 | TRBD1 | TRBV6-4 | CASSDPFSGTGGGEQYF | TGTGCCAGCAGTGACCCTTTTTCCGGGACAGGGGGCGGCGAGCAGTACTTC
. | TRBJ2-3 | TRBD2 | TRBV4-3 | CASSQAPTSGGGGRYF | TGCGCCAGCAGCCAAGCCCCCACTAGCGGGGGGGGCGGGCGTTATTTT
many | TRBJ2-3 | . | TRBV20-1 | CSARDRVSRGDTQYF | TGCAGTGCTAGAGATCGAGTCTCCCGGGGAGATACGCAGTATTTT
. | TRBJ1-1 | . | TRBV2 | CASSYKGTGTEAFF | TGTGCCAGCAGTTACAAGGGAACAGGCACTGAAGCTTTCTTT
once | TRBJ2-1 | . | TRBV13 | CASSAAGLHSFGSYNEQFF | TGTGCCAGCAGCGCGGCAGGCCTTCATAGTTTCGGCTCCTACAATGAGCAGTTCTTC
. | TRBJ1-6 | . | TRBV3-1 | CASSPRAGNSPPHF | TGTGCCAGCAGCCCTCGGGCGGGGAATTCACCCCCCCACTTT
. | TRBJ2-5 | . | TRBV10-3 | CAISEQTAGQGETQYF | TGTGCCATCAGTGAGCAGACGGCGGGACAAGGAGAGACCCAGTACTTC
many | TRBJ1-1 | . | TRBV4-1 | CASSQVDRLNTEAFF | TGCGCCAGCAGCCAAGTGGATAGATTGAACACTGAAGCTTTCTTT
. | TRBJ1-2 | TRBD1 | TRBV19 | CASSIQGADNGYTF | TGTGCCAGTAGTATACAGGGGGCTGACAATGGCTACACCTTC
. | TRBJ2-1 | . | TRBV25-1 | CASPGPQGRLYNEQFF | TGTGCCAGCCCGGGACCGCAGGGGCGTTTGTACAATGAGCAGTTCTTC
many | TRBJ1-1 | . | TRBV5-4 | CASSFYRKNTEAFF | TGTGCCAGCAGCTTTTACAGAAAGAACACTGAAGCTTTCTTT
. | TRBJ1-4 | TRBD1 | TRBV4-1 | CASSQGQGATNEKLFF | TGCGCCAGCAGCCAGGGACAGGGGGCTACTAATGAAAAACTGTTTTTT
many | TRBJ1-1 | TRBD1 | TRBV29-1 | CSVEGYRGSTEAFF | TGCAGCGTTGAAGGGTACAGGGGGAGCACTGAAGCTTTCTTT
. | TRBJ2-1 | TRBD2 | TRBV6-1 | CASSPGLAGYNEQFF | TGTGCCAGCAGTCCGGGACTAGCTGGCTACAATGAGCAGTTCTTC
. | TRBJ1-2 | . | TRBV7-6 | CASSPGDNYGYTF | TGTGCCAGCAGCCCAGGGGATAACTATGGCTACACCTTC
. | TRBJ1-1 | . | TRBV10-3 | CAIARGTNTEAFF | TGTGCCATCGCGAGGGGGACGAACACTGAAGCTTTCTTT
. | TRBJ2-4 | . | TRBV2 | CASRGVKAKNIQYF | TGTGCCAGCAGGGGGGTAAAAGCCAAAAACATTCAGTACTTC
many | TRBJ2-5 | . | TRBV9 | CASSVAGVGATQYF | TGTGCCAGCAGCGTAGCAGGGGTTGGGGCGACCCAGTACTTC
. | TRBJ2-5 | . | TRBV25-1 | CAGSEYKGPLGTQYF | TGTGCCGGCAGTGAATATAAGGGACCCTTGGGGACCCAGTACTTC
many | TRBJ2-6 | . | TRBV25-1 | CASSLHKLSGANVLTF | TGTGCCAGCAGCTTGCATAAGCTCTCTGGGGCCAACGTCCTGACTTTC
many | TRBJ1-1 | . | TRBV7-9 | CASSYQLNTEAFF | TGTGCCAGCAGCTATCAATTGAACACTGAAGCTTTCTTT
. | TRBJ2-7 | TRBD2 | TRBV20-1 | CSARSGGASEQYF | TGCAGTGCTAGAAGCGGGGGGGCGAGCGAGCAGTACTTC
many | TRBJ1-1 | . | TRBV29-1 | CSATRASTIMNTEAFF | TGCAGCGCTACACGGGCGTCAACCATAATGAACACTGAAGCTTTCTTT
many | TRBJ1-3 | . | TRBV6-5 | CASSYGGSAGNTIYF | TGTGCCAGCAGTTACGGGGGATCGGCTGGAAACACCATATATTTT
many | TRBJ1-1 | . | TRBV20-1 | CSASLGNTEAFF | TGCAGTGCTAGTCTGGGGAACACTGAAGCTTTCTTT
. | TRBJ2-2 | . | TRBV6-1 | CASSGRAGELFF | TGTGCCAGCAGTGGGCGGGCCGGGGAGCTGTTTTTT
. | TRBJ1-2 | . | TRBV2 | CASSDRQPPSF | TGTGCCAGCAGTGATAGACAGCCTCCAAGCTTC
many | TRBJ2-6 | . | TRBV7-8 | CASSSWTDFNSGANVLTF | TGTGCCAGCAGCTCATGGACAGACTTTAATTCTGGGGCCAACGTCCTGACTTTC
. | TRBJ1-6 | TRBD1 | TRBV19 | CAGQGSPLHF | TGTGCCGGACAGGGGTCACCCCTCCACTTT
many | TRBJ2-3 | TRBD2 | TRBV7-8 | CASSLVGGGSTDTQYF | TGTGCCAGCAGCTTAGTTGGCGGGGGAAGCACAGATACGCAGTATTTT
. | TRBJ2-5 | . | TRBV6-1 | CASSPLFRGAVGETQYF | TGTGCCAGCAGCCCCCTGTTCAGGGGGGCGGTAGGCGAGACCCAGTACTTC
many | TRBJ1-6 | . | TRBV6-1 | CASSVTGLGNSPLHF | TGTGCCAGCAGTGTCACAGGGTTGGGTAATTCACCCCTCCACTTT
many | TRBJ1-1 | . | TRBV7-9 | CASSLAKGPNTEAFF | TGTGCCAGCAGCTTAGCTAAGGGACCGAACACTGAAGCTTTCTTT
many | TRBJ2-6 | . | TRBV10-1 | CASSEVIPTTFLEEANVLTF | TGCGCCAGCAGTGAGGTCATCCCGACTACTTTTCTGGAAGAGGCCAACGTCCTGACTTTC